A single sample gave rise to the 30 T cell receptor beta chains below, sequenced in a study of OX40 agonist ivuxolimab in advanced cancers. Sequenced by immunoSEQ multiplex PCR; TCRdb stores in-frame clones only, minus some. The table has 50,000 to 60,000 clones, roughly nine tenths seen once; the top ten hold 11% to 15%. Sequencing used CD4+ or CD8+ T cells sorted from blood, obtained in a trial of the OX40 agonist ivuxolimab. All receptors derive from an adult with an advanced solid tumor such as melanoma, head and neck, liver or kidney cancer.

This sequence joins TRBV15 and TRBJ1-5; the D is unclear. Per germline, CDR1 LNHNV and CDR2 YYDKDF (reference sequence). V was trimmed by 0 bases and J by 7 bases, leaving 13 bases between them. CDR3 size: 15 residues. CDR3 bases: TGTGCCACCAGCAGAGATTGGGCTGCCCAACAGCCCCAGCATTTT. Its translation: CATSRDWAAQQPQHF.

About this clone: A far larger clone is off by one base, so a read error is likely. This chain joins TRBV4-1 and TRBJ1-1; D might be TRBD1 (5 bases). CDR1 is MGHRA, CDR2 YSYEKL, per germline. V lost 0 bases, J lost 3 bases, and 11 bases lay in between. The CDR3 length is 15 residues. The CDR3 loop reads CASSQEWRGYTEAFF. The CDR3 DNA sequence: TGCGCCAGCAGCCAAGAGTGGCGGGGCTACACTGAAGCTTTCTTT.

The chain recombines TRBV5-4 with TRBJ2-7, with 8 bases aligning to TRBD2. The CDR3 covers 17 residues. V lost 0 bases, J lost 0 bases, and 8 bases stayed unmatched. Germline-derived CDR1 and CDR2 are SGHNT and YYREEE (reference sequence). CDR3 DNA sequence: TGTGCCAGCAGCTTGGCCCTAGAGCGGGGGTACTCCTACGAGCAGTACTTC. Translation: CASSLALERGYSYEQYF.

The genes are TRBV5-1 and TRBJ1-2, with TRBD1 identical over 10 bases. CDR3 length: 14 residues. J gave up 4 bases and V 4 bases, and 4 bases lay outside the gene matches. Looked up from germline, CDR1 is SGHRS and CDR2 is YFSETQ. This chain's CDR3 is CASSQGDRGYGYTF. CDR3 nucleotides: TGCGCCAGCAGCCAGGGGGACAGGGGCTATGGCTACACCTTC.

Only a few counts were recorded for this clone. The gene calls are TRBV5-1 and TRBJ2-7; D is unresolved. CDR1 is SGHRS and CDR2 is YFSETQ in the germline V gene. The CDR3 runs to 14 residues. V was pared by 4 bases and J by 4 bases, with 15 bases between. CDR3 coding DNA: TGCGCCAGCAGCCGAATTCCAGGCCCGTACGAGCAGTACTTC. This encodes CASSRIPGPYEQYF.

The rearrangement joins TRBV7-8 to TRBJ1-4; D uncertain. This CDR3 has 15 amino acids. V dropped 2 bases and J dropped 2 bases, with 9 bases sitting between them. Germline CDR1 is SGHVS and CDR2 is FQNEAQ. CDR3 region: CASSLTISTNEKLFF. DNA of the CDR3: TGTGCCAGCAGCTTAACCATCTCCACTAATGAAAAACTGTTTTTT. Full variable domain (missing parts from reference TRBV7-8 and TRBJ1-4): GAGVSQSPRYKVAKRGQDVALRCDPISGHVSLFWYQQALGQGPEFLTYFQNEAQLDKSGLPSDRFFAERPEGSVSTLKIQRTQQEDSAVYLCASSLTISTNEKLFFGSGTQLSVL.

The gene calls are TRBV28 and TRBJ2-7; no definite D call. Germline-derived CDR1 and CDR2 are MDHEN and SYDVKM. Trimming shortened V by 6 bases and J by 0 bases, and 12 bases separated the two germline ends. The CDR3 has 14 amino acids. The CDR3 DNA sequence: TGTGCCAGCAGATACCTCAGAAGCTCCTACGAGCAGTACTTC. It yields the protein CASRYLRSSYEQYF.

V gene TRBV7-9 combines with J gene TRBJ2-7; 8 bases line up with TRBD2. Germline values: CDR1 SEHNR, CDR2 FQNEAQ (reference sequence). This CDR3 is built from 15 residues. J was trimmed by 6 bases and V by 1 base; bases with no gene match: 8. The CDR3 DNA is TGTGCCAGCAGCTTAGTAGCTGGGACTAGTAGCGAGCAGTACTTC. Amino acids: CASSLVAGTSSEQYF.

This rearrangement joins TRBV6-5 to TRBJ1-6, with a weak D call TRBD1 (5 bases). CDR1 and CDR2 (germline): MNHEY, SVGAGI. There are 15 residues in the CDR3. The V gene lost 0 bases and the J gene lost 6 bases, with 9 bases spanning the gap. The CDR3 loop reads CASSYSGTSNSPLHF. Written as DNA, the CDR3 is TGTGCCAGCAGTTACTCCGGGACTAGTAATTCACCCCTCCACTTT.

This chain links TRBV27 with TRBJ2-7; D is ambiguous. The germline V gene encodes CDR1 MNHEY and CDR2 SMNVEV (reference sequence). CDR3 size: 11 residues. The ends were cut back, 4 bases at V and 0 bases at J, with 1 base in the middle. The CDR3 region is CASSSSYEQYF. CDR3 nucleotide sequence: TGTGCCAGCAGTTCCTCCTACGAGCAGTACTTC.

The rearrangement links TRBV30 to TRBJ1-1; no clear D gene. V was trimmed by 5 bases and J by 4 bases, leaving 14 bases between them. There are 13 residues in the CDR3. The V gene's germline CDR1 is GTSNPN and CDR2 SVGIG (reference sequence). The CDR3 region is CAWGSMTVTEAFF. For the CDR3, the DNA is TGTGCCTGGGGGTCGATGACTGTCACTGAAGCTTTCTTT.

The V gene is TRBV11-2, the J gene TRBJ2-1, with no clear D. V was cut by 5 bases and J by 0 bases, with 5 bases left in between. CDR1 and CDR2 from the germline V gene are SGHAT and FQNNGV. The CDR3 totals 13 residues. Here the CDR3 reads CASSPRSYNEQFF. The CDR3 DNA sequence: TGTGCCAGCAGCCCTCGCTCCTACAATGAGCAGTTCTTC.

The chain couples TRBV7-6 to TRBJ2-2; 8 positions match TRBD2. Germline assignment: CDR1 SGHVS and CDR2 FNYEAQ. The CDR3 spans 16 residues. The V gene end was trimmed by 5 bases and the J gene end by 5 bases; junction bases not matched to a gene: 10. DNA of the CDR3: TGTGCCAGCAGCCTAGGGACTAGTTCAGGGACCGGGGAGCTGTTTTTT. Protein sequence: CASSLGTSSGTGELFF.

This clone has just one count. The rearrangement links TRBV30 to TRBJ1-3, with a possible D match to TRBD1 (5 bases). Germline assignment: CDR1 GTSNPN and CDR2 SVGIG (reference sequence). Trimming stripped 0 bases from V and 9 bases from J, with 12 bases between. The CDR3 totals 13 residues. Here the CDR3 reads CAWSVTGDATIYF. The DNA of the CDR3 is TGTGCCTGGAGTGTAACTGGGGACGCCACCATATATTTT.

The chain combines TRBV7-2 with TRBJ2-5; 9 bases fit TRBD2. Germline CDR1 and CDR2: SGHTA and FQGNSA. This CDR3 contains 17 residues. The V and J ends lost 2 bases and 3 bases, in that order; junction bases with no gene match: 10. The CDR3 nucleotides read TGTGCCAGCAGCTTATGGGCCGGGTTAGCGGGGGAAGAGACCCAGTACTTC. It specifies CASSLWAGLAGEETQYF.

This chain connects TRBV29-1 to TRBJ1-1; TRBD1 matches at 7 bases. The CDR3 runs 12 residues. The germline V gene encodes CDR1 SQVTM and CDR2 ANQGSEA. Losses at the gene ends were 7 bases for V and 1 base for J; bases not matched to a gene: 3. The CDR3 sequence: CSGDRENTEAFF. CDR3 DNA: TGCAGCGGGGACAGAGAGAACACTGAAGCTTTCTTT.

The CDR3 DNA reads as TGCGCCAGCAGCCAAGGAGACAGGATGGACACTGAAGCTTTCTTT. The encoded protein is CASSQGDRMDTEAFF. The chain links TRBV4-1 to TRBJ1-1, with D maybe TRBD1 (6 bases). V was pared by 1 base and J by 3 bases, with 12 bases between. The germline V gene encodes CDR1 MGHRA and CDR2 YSYEKL. The CDR3 is made up of 15 amino acids.

As DNA, the CDR3 is TGTGCCTGGAGCTCGGGGACACGGGATACGCAGTATTTT. Protein product: CAWSSGTRDTQYF. The rearrangement uses TRBV30 and TRBJ2-3; D is possibly TRBD1 (6 bases). V shed 3 bases and J shed 6 bases, with 13 bases lying between them. This CDR3 has 13 amino acids. Germline V gene sequence: CDR1 GTSNPN, CDR2 SVGIG (reference sequence).

This chain connects TRBV6-5 to TRBJ2-7; TRBD1 agrees at 7 bases. Per the germline V gene, CDR1 is MNHEY and CDR2 is SVGAGI. The CDR3 contains 14 residues. V was clipped by 8 bases and J by 3 bases; unmatched bases: 10. CDR3 nucleotides: TGTGCCAGCGCTATACAGGGGCCCCTCTACGAGCAGTACTTC. Protein product: CASAIQGPLYEQYF.

This clone was observed a single time. The J gene is TRBJ2-5, the V gene TRBV11-2; 7 bases agree with TRBD1. Unmatched junction bases numbered 12, after V lost 6 bases and J lost 2 bases. This CDR3 spans 16 amino acids. Looked up from germline, CDR1 is SGHAT and CDR2 is FQNNGV. CDR3 protein: CASRPTGVLKQETQYF. The DNA for the CDR3 is TGTGCCAGCAGGCCCACAGGGGTTCTAAAACAAGAGACCCAGTACTTC.

This chain joins TRBV27 and TRBJ2-1; 9 bases line up with TRBD1. V lost 6 bases and J lost 7; bases outside the gene matches: 10. Germline values: CDR1 MNHEY, CDR2 SMNVEV (reference sequence). The CDR3 covers 15 residues. The CDR3 sequence is CASRPEGTGLNEQFF. The CDR3 coding sequence is TGTGCCAGCAGGCCGGAGGGGACAGGGCTTAATGAGCAGTTCTTC.

V gene TRBV9 combines with J gene TRBJ2-7, with 11 nucleotides matching TRBD2. The J segment lost 5 bases and the V segment lost 4 bases, leaving 5 bases of the junction unmatched. The CDR3 runs 14 residues. Germline-derived CDR1 and CDR2 are SGDLS and YYNGEE. The CDR3 DNA is TGTGCCAGCAGCTTTAGCGGGGGGGCTAACGAGCAGTACTTC. Translating gives CASSFSGGANEQYF.

The chain is built from TRBV30 and TRBJ2-1; TRBD1 agrees at 8 bases. The germline V gene has CDR1 GTSNPN and CDR2 SVGIG (reference sequence). CDR3 length: 13 amino acids. V was clipped by 4 bases and J by 7 bases; unmatched bases: 6. CDR3 DNA: TGTGCCTGGACTTGGACAGGGAAAAATGAGCAGTTCTTC. As protein: CAWTWTGKNEQFF.

This clone was seen a handful of times. J is TRBJ1-3 and V is TRBV11-3; no clear D. Looked up from germline, CDR1 is SGHNT and CDR2 is YENEEA. There are 13 residues in the CDR3. Trimming pared 5 bases from V and 4 bases from J, leaving 9 bases between. The chain's CDR3 is CASSADQGNTIYF. The CDR3 coding sequence is TGTGCCAGCAGCGCGGATCAGGGAAACACCATATATTTT.

V gene TRBV7-8 combines with J gene TRBJ2-3; D is ambiguous. Germline assignment: CDR1 SGHVS and CDR2 FQNEAQ. V gave up 4 bases and J gave up 0 bases, with 11 bases separating them. The CDR3 is 15 residues long. The CDR3 nucleotides read TGTGCCAGCAGCTCGGGTGAATCTAGCACAGATACGCAGTATTTT. Its protein is CASSSGESSTDTQYF.

The V and J genes are TRBV4-1 and TRBJ1-1; D remains unclear. Germline lookup yields CDR1 MGHRA and CDR2 YSYEKL. CDR3 length equals 14 residues. Trimming took 2 bases from V and 4 from J, leaving 11 bases between them. As DNA, the CDR3 is TGCGCCAGCAGCCAAAGAGAGGGAGGCACTGAAGCTTTCTTT. This translates into CASSQREGGTEAFF.

The genes are TRBV25-1 and TRBJ2-7, with 7 bases aligning to TRBD1. Looked up from germline, CDR1 is MGHDK and CDR2 is SYGVNS. The CDR3 spans 12 residues. The V gene end was trimmed by 5 bases and the J gene end by 6 bases; junction bases not matched to a gene: 4. The DNA of the CDR3 is TGTGCCAGCAGTCCCGGACAGGTCGAGCAGTACTTC. Translating it yields CASSPGQVEQYF.

V gene TRBV4-3 combines with J gene TRBJ2-7, with D perhaps TRBD1 (6 bases). The CDR3 runs to 14 residues. The ends were cut back, 2 bases at V and 6 bases at J, with 14 bases in the middle. The V gene's germline CDR1 is LGHNA and CDR2 YSLEER. CDR3 in amino acids: CASSQSRGKSEQYF. The CDR3 DNA reads as TGCGCCAGCAGCCAATCGAGGGGGAAAAGCGAGCAGTACTTC.

The chain is built from TRBV7-7 and TRBJ2-1; the D is unclear. This CDR3 has 13 residues. The ends were cut back, 4 bases at V and 3 bases at J, with 7 bases in the middle. The germline V gene encodes CDR1 SSHAT and CDR2 FNYEAQ (reference sequence). CDR3: CASSSGIYNEQFF. The CDR3 nucleotides read TGTGCCAGCAGCTCCGGAATCTACAATGAGCAGTTCTTC.

The V and J genes are TRBV6-5 and TRBJ1-1; no definite D call. The CDR3 loop spans 14 amino acids. Germline loops: CDR1 MNHEY, CDR2 SVGAGI. Trimming pared 6 bases from V and 0 bases from J, leaving 11 bases between. In DNA form, the CDR3 reads TGTGCCAGCAGCCGTTGGGTCATGAACACTGAAGCTTTCTTT. It yields the protein CASSRWVMNTEAFF.